This entry lists 19 T cell receptor beta chains sequenced from one sample in a study of CD8 T cells in ankylosing spondylitis. TCRdb redid the calling of the 5' RACE reads with MiXCR, one entry per CDR3 protein. The table shows about 400,000 distinct CDR3 sequences, with about a fifth occurring only once. Points from the study as a whole: What appeared characteristic of ankylosing spondylitis blood was a TCR beta motif of under 10 highly homologous variants.

For these TCRs, the target antigens are not known. Sequencing used blood, either unsorted or a sorted T cell fraction (not recorded which). The origin of the receptors is a male donor with ankylosing spondylitis.

This clonotype showed up just a few times. This rearrangement joins TRBV9 to TRBJ2-4; 11 bases fit TRBD2. Germline loops: CDR1 SGDLS, CDR2 YYNGEE. V lost 4 bases and J lost 6; bases outside the gene matches: 3. The CDR3 runs 14 residues. Written as DNA, the CDR3 is TGTGCCAGCAGCCCAACTAGCGGGAGAAACATTCAGTACTTC. Protein sequence: CASSPTSGRNIQYF.

The rearrangement joins TRBV12-3 or TRBV12-4 to TRBJ2-2; D is ambiguous. The CDR3 has 13 residues. The V gene lost 2 bases and the J gene lost 8 bases, with 9 bases spanning the gap. CDR3 nucleotides: TGTGCCAGCAGTTTAAGGAACTCGGGGGAGCTGTTTTTT. Translation: CASSLRNSGELFF.

This clonotype was counted only a few times. The genes are TRBV5-1 and TRBJ2-2; 7 bases agree with TRBD1. The V gene end was trimmed by 0 bases and the J gene end by 6 bases; junction bases not matched to a gene: 5. This CDR3 comprises 15 residues. The germline V gene encodes CDR1 SGHRS and CDR2 YFSETQ. The CDR3 nucleotides read TGCGCCAGCAGCTTGGATCGACAGGGTTCCGGGGAGCTGTTTTTT. Protein: CASSLDRQGSGELFF.

The chain carries TRBV9 and TRBJ2-3, with D perhaps being TRBD1 or TRBD2 (6 bases each). With 4 bases removed from V and 6 bases from J, the gap between germline ends came to 18 bases. The CDR3 runs 15 residues. Germline CDR1 is SGDLS and CDR2 is YYNGEE. This CDR3 is CASSFTQGTSDTQYF. The CDR3 DNA follows: TGTGCCAGCAGCTTTACCCAGGGGACTTCGGATACGCAGTATTTT.

This clonotype was picked up a small number of times. This chain connects TRBV27 to TRBJ1-6; TRBD1 aligns across 8 bases. Germline V gene sequence: CDR1 MNHEY, CDR2 SMNVEV (reference sequence). J was trimmed by 7 bases and V by 3 bases; bases with no gene match: 2. The CDR3 has 14 amino acids. CDR3 loop: CASSFRGPNSPLHF. The CDR3 DNA follows: TGTGCCAGCAGTTTCAGGGGGCCCAATTCACCCCTCCACTTT.

The chain carries TRBV28 and TRBJ2-7; D gene ambiguous. Between the trimmed V and J ends, which lost 5 bases and 2 bases, there was a span of 13 bases. CDR3 length: 14 amino acids. The germline V gene has CDR1 MDHEN and CDR2 SYDVKM. CDR3 nucleotide sequence: TGTGCCAGCAGTGGTGCCCGTTACCCCTACGAGCAGTACTTC. Amino acids: CASSGARYPYEQYF.

This clonotype was found a few times. This sequence joins TRBV11-2 and TRBJ2-1, with TRBD2 identical over 16 bases. This CDR3 comprises 18 residues. V shed 4 bases and J 5 bases; nucleotides not matched to a gene: 8. In germline, CDR1 is SGHAT, CDR2 FQNNGV. This chain's CDR3 is CASSYGTSGRVSNNEQFF. CDR3 sequence (DNA): TGTGCCAGCAGCTATGGGACTAGCGGGAGGGTTTCAAACAATGAGCAGTTCTTC.

The chain employs TRBV7-9 and TRBJ1-1; the D gene is possibly TRBD1 (5 bases). Per the germline V gene, CDR1 is SEHNR and CDR2 is FQNEAQ (reference sequence). CDR3 size: 14 residues. Trimming pared 4 bases from V and 5 bases from J, leaving 14 bases between. The CDR3 sequence is CASSSRGEGTEAFF. The CDR3 bases are TGTGCCAGCAGCTCCCGAGGGGAAGGGACTGAAGCTTTCTTT.

The chain links TRBV4-2 to TRBJ1-4; D gene uncertain. This CDR3 is 14 amino acids long. In germline, CDR1 is LGHNA, CDR2 YNFKEQ. Deletions cut 2 bases from V and 4 bases from J, with 8 bases between. This chain's CDR3 is CASSQSVFNEKLFF. The CDR3 coding sequence is TGTGCCAGCAGCCAATCGGTGTTTAATGAAAAACTGTTTTTT.

The gene calls are TRBV4-3 and TRBJ1-1, with D uncertain. The CDR3 has 15 residues. CDR1 is LGHNA, CDR2 YSLEER, per germline. Trimming removed 0 bases from V and 3 bases from J, with 11 bases in between. CDR3 in amino acids: CASSQDWGIHTEAFF. The DNA for the CDR3 is TGCGCCAGCAGCCAAGATTGGGGAATACACACTGAAGCTTTCTTT.

V gene TRBV5-1 combines with J gene TRBJ2-1, with TRBD2 identical over 8 bases. Trimming took 6 bases from V and 9 from J; bases not matched to a gene: 11. The CDR3 is 14 residues long. CDR1 and CDR2 (germline): SGHRS, YFSETQ. In nucleotides, the CDR3 is TGCGCCAGCAAGCTCTCCGGGACTAGGGGTGAGCAGTTCTTC. Its translation is CASKLSGTRGEQFF.

The J gene is TRBJ2-6, the V gene TRBV27, with D perhaps TRBD1 or TRBD2 (5 bases each). Germline loops: CDR1 MNHEY, CDR2 SMNVEV (reference sequence). The CDR3 has 16 residues. The V end lost 6 bases, the J end lost 0 bases, and 12 bases lay between the germline ends. CDR3 bases: TGTGCCAGCAGAGAGGGACGCCGCTCTGGGGCCAACGTCCTGACTTTC. Translation gives CASREGRRSGANVLTF.

The sample holds many counts of this clonotype. V gene TRBV5-1 combines with J gene TRBJ2-4; D possibly corresponds to TRBD1 (6 bases). Germline loops: CDR1 SGHRS, CDR2 YFSETQ. The V and J ends lost 2 bases and 5 bases respectively, with 11 bases between them. The CDR3 extends over 14 amino acids. The DNA for the CDR3 is TGCGCCAGCAGCTTCGGCAACAGGGAAAACATTCAGTACTTC. This codes for CASSFGNRENIQYF. Using reference TRBV5-1 and TRBJ2-4 for the parts outside the CDR3, the full variable domain is KAGVTQTPRYLIKTRGQQVTLSCSPISGHRSVSWYQQTPGQGLQFLFEYFSETQRNKGNFPGRFSGRQFSNSRSEMNVSTLELGDSALYLCASSFGNRENIQYFGAGTRLSVL.

This clonotype was found many times. This chain uses TRBV28 with TRBJ1-4; no definite D call. From germline, CDR1 is MDHEN and CDR2 SYDVKM. Trimming pared 3 bases from V and 4 bases from J, leaving 9 bases between. The CDR3 is 14 residues long. In DNA form, the CDR3 reads TGTGCCAGCAGTTTTGGGTTCTTTAATGAAAAACTGTTTTTT. Amino acids: CASSFGFFNEKLFF.

V and J are TRBV20-1 and TRBJ1-1; 8 bases match TRBD1. V was clipped by 3 bases and J by 2 bases; unmatched bases: 5. The CDR3 is 14 amino acids. Germline CDR1 DFQATT, CDR2 SNEGSKA (reference sequence). The CDR3 reads CSASSTGGNTEAFF. CDR3 in DNA: TGCAGTGCTAGTTCCACAGGGGGAAACACTGAAGCTTTCTTT.

This chain joins TRBV7-9 and TRBJ2-5; D might be TRBD1 (5 bases). Trimming shortened V by 1 base and J by 1 base, and 13 bases separated the two germline ends. CDR3 size: 16 residues. Germline CDR1 reads SEHNR; CDR2 reads FQNEAQ (reference sequence). The CDR3 reads CASSLGYGRVQETQYF. The CDR3 DNA reads as TGTGCCAGCAGCTTAGGTTATGGCAGGGTCCAAGAGACCCAGTACTTC.

There are many counts of this clonotype. The chain couples TRBV11-1 to TRBJ2-1; 7 bases map to TRBD2. V trimming: 5 bases; J trimming: 2 bases; junction bases outside the gene matches: 9. This CDR3 is built from 16 residues. The germline gives CDR1 SGHAT, CDR2 FQDESV (reference sequence). The CDR3 region has the DNA TGTGCCAGCAGCCCCGGGGAGGGCCCTCCCTACAATGAGCAGTTCTTC. It translates to CASSPGEGPPYNEQFF.

The chain has TRBV11-2 and TRBJ1-3; tentative D call: TRBD1 (5 bases). In germline, CDR1 is SGHAT, CDR2 FQNNGV. The ends were cut back, 2 bases at V and 3 bases at J, with 11 bases in the middle. The CDR3 runs 15 residues. The CDR3 region has the DNA TGTGCCAGCAGCTTACAGGGATTCGTTGGAAACACCATATATTTT. Translating it yields CASSLQGFVGNTIYF.

This clonotype appeared a few times. The rearrangement joins TRBV7-2 to TRBJ1-1; D uncertain. Per germline, CDR1 SGHTA and CDR2 FQGNSA. V was clipped by 2 bases and J by 10 bases, with 11 bases between them. This CDR3 has 12 residues. The CDR3 spells CASSLQALGAFF. The CDR3 nucleotides are TGTGCCAGCAGCTTACAGGCTCTCGGAGCTTTCTTT.